This T cell receptor beta chain is from a study of blood T cell repertoires in COVID-19. This clone has only a few counts. Germline CDR1 is SGDLS and CDR2 is YYNGEE. CDR3 length equals 16 residues. V lost 0 bases, J lost 0 bases, and 12 bases lay in between. Original handling: Reference gene primer amplification yielded estimated nucleated cell counts. Profiling relied on immunoSEQ multiplex PCR, and the TCRdb table lists in-frame clones only, not all of them. The DNA gave D and trimming, while V, J and clone size come from that table. The repertoire holds more than 150,000 clones, with over 80% as singletons.

The rearrangement joins TRBV9 to TRBJ1-2, with D perhaps TRBD1 (6 bases). This TCR derives from a woman between 55 and 75 years old with acute or convalescent COVID-19. Input material: peripheral blood. The CDR3, as DNA: TGTGCCAGCAGCGTAGGGACAGCCAGTACTAACTATGGCTACACCTTC. It translates to CASSVGTASTNYGYTF.